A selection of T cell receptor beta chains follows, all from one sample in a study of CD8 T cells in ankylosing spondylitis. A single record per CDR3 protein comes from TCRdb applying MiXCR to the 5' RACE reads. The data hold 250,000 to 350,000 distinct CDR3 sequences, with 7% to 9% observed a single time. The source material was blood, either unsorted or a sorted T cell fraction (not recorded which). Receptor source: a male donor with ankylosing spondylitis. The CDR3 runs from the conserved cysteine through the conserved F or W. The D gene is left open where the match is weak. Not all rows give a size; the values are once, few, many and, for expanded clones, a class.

CASSLLGTGRETQYF	TGTGCCAGCAGTTTATTAGGGACAGGGAGGGAGACCCAGTACTTC	TRBD1	TRBV12-3/TRBV12-4	TRBJ2-5	many
CASSLDRLAGGPLKQIF	TGTGCCAGCAGCTTAGATAGGCTAGCGGGAGGGCCGCTGAAGCAGATCTTC	TRBD2	TRBV11-2	TRBJ2-1	-
CASSPRRLGGLETQYF	TGTGCCAGCAGCCCTCGTAGATTGGGGGGATTGGAGACCCAGTACTTC	-	TRBV9	TRBJ2-5	many
CASSHRSPASGSTDTQYF	TGTGCCAGCAGCCATCGCTCCCCGGCTAGCGGAAGCACAGATACGCAGTATTTT	TRBD2	TRBV4-2	TRBJ2-3	-
CASNLAGVSYNEQFF	TGTGCCAGCAATCTAGCGGGAGTCTCCTACAATGAGCAGTTCTTC	TRBD2	TRBV12-3/TRBV12-4	TRBJ2-1	-
CASSHSLPDTQYF	TGCGCCAGCAGCCATAGTTTGCCAGATACGCAGTATTTT	-	TRBV5-1	TRBJ2-3	many
CASSVADGNIQYF	TGTGCCAGCAGCGTTGCGGACGGAAACATTCAGTACTTC	-	TRBV9	TRBJ2-4	-
CASSLSRSGPDNSPLHF	TGTGCCAGCAGCTTGAGTCGTTCCGGGCCAGATAATTCACCCCTCCACTTT	-	TRBV7-9	TRBJ1-6	many
CASSLGGQISYEQYF	TGTGCCAGCAGTTTAGGAGGACAGATCTCCTACGAGCAGTACTTC	-	TRBV12-3/TRBV12-4	TRBJ2-7	many
CASSPRTGGVYEQYF	TGTGCCAGCAGCCCGAGGACAGGGGGCGTCTACGAGCAGTACTTC	TRBD1	TRBV7-2	TRBJ2-7	many
CASSQEAGTSGNIYNEQF	TGTGCCAGCAGCCAAGAGGCGGGGACTAGCGGGAACATCTACAATGAGCAGTTC	TRBD2	TRBV3-1	TRBJ2-1	-